This T cell receptor beta chain was obtained from a study of blood T cell repertoires in COVID-19. The overall study: COVID-19 samples from acute and convalescent phases originated in the United States, Italy and Spain. PBMCs, B-cell-depleted T cells, or T cells provided the cDNA or gDNA that made up the material.

CDR1 is SQVTM and CDR2 is ANQGSEA in the germline V gene. The V gene end was trimmed by 7 bases and the J gene end by 0 bases; junction bases not matched to a gene: 6. CDR3 length equals 14 residues. The method was immunoSEQ multiplex PCR; TCRdb's version includes in-frame clones alone and lacks a portion of them. This table holds around 110,000 clones, 90% found once. The material sequenced was peripheral blood. The chain combines TRBV29-1 with TRBJ2-3; 8 bases agree with TRBD2. The clonotype originates from a human donor with active COVID-19. The donor label of this sample is uncertain. CDR3 amino acids: CSAEAGESTDTQYF. The DNA of the CDR3 is TGCAGCGCGGAAGCGGGGGAGAGCACAGATACGCAGTATTTT.